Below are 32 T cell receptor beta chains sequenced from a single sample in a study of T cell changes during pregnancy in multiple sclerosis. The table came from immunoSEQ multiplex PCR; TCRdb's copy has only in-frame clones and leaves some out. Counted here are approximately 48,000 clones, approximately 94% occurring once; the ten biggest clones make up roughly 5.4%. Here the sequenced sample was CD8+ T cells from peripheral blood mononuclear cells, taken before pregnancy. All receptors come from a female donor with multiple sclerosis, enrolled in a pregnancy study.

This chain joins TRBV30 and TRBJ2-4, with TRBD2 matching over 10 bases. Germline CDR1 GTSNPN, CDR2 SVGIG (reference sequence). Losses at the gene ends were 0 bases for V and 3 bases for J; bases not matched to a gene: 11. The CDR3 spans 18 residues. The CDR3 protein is CAWSVSQWLAGVKNIQYF. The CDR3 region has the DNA TGTGCCTGGAGTGTATCGCAGTGGCTAGCGGGAGTCAAAAACATTCAGTACTTC.

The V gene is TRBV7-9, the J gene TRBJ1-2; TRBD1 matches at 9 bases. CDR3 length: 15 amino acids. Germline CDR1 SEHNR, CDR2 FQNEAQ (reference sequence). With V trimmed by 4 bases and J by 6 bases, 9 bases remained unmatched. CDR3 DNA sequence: TGTGCCAGCAGCTCCACGGACAGGGGATGGGATGGCTACACCTTC. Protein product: CASSSTDRGWDGYTF. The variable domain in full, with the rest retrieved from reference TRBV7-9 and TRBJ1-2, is DTGVSQNPRHKITKRGQNVTFRCDPISEHNRLYWYRQTLGQGPEFLTYFQNEAQLEKSRLLSDRFSAERPKGSFSTLEIQRTEQGDSAMYLCASSSTDRGWDGYTFGSGTRLTVV.

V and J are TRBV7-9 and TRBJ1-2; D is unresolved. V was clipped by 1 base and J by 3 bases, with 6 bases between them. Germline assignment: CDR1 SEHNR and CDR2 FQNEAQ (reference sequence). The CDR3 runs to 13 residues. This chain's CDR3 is CASSLGTDYGYTF. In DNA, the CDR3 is TGTGCCAGCAGCTTAGGTACAGACTATGGCTACACCTTC.

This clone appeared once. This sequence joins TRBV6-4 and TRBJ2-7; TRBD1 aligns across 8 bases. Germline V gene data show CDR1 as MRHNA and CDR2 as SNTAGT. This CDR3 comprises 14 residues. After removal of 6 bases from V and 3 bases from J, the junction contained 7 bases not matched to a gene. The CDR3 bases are TGTGCCAGCAGAAGTGGGACAGGCCACTACGAGCAGTACTTC. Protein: CASRSGTGHYEQYF.

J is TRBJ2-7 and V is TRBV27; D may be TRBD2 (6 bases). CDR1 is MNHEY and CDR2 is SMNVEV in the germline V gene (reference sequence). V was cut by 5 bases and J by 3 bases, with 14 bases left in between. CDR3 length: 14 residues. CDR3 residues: CASSTGLPDYEQYF. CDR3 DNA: TGTGCCAGCAGTACGGGACTCCCCGACTACGAGCAGTACTTC.

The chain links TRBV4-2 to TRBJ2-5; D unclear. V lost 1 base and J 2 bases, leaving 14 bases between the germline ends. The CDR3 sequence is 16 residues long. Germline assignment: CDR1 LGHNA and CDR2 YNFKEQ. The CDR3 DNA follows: TGTGCCAGCAGCCAAGTAGTCGAGCGACCACAAGAGACCCAGTACTTC. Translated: CASSQVVERPQETQYF.

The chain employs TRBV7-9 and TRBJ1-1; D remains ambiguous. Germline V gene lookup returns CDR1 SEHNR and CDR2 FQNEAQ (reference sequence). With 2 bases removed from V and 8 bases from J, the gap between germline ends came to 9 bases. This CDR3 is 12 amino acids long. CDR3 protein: CASSLSTPEAFF. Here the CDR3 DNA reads TGTGCCAGCAGCTTATCTACCCCGGAAGCTTTCTTT.

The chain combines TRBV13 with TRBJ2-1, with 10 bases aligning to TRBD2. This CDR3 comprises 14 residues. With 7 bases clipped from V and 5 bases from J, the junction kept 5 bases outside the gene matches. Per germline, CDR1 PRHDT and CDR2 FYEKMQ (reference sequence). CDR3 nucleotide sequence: TGTGCCAGCAAAGGACTAGCGGCAAACAATGAGCAGTTCTTC. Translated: CASKGLAANNEQFF.

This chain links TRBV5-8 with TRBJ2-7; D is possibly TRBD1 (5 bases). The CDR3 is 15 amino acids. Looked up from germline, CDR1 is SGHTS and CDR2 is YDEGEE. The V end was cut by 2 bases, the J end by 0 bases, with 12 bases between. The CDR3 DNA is TGTGCCAGCAGCTTCGGCAGGGCCCCCTCCTACGAGCAGTACTTC. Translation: CASSFGRAPSYEQYF.

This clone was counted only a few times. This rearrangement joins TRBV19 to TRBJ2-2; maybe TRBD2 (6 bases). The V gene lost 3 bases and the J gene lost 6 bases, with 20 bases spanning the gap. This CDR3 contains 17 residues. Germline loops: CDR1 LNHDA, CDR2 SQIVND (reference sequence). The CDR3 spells CASSILRDWPFAGELFF. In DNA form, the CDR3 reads TGTGCCAGTAGTATCTTGAGGGACTGGCCTTTCGCCGGGGAGCTGTTTTTT.

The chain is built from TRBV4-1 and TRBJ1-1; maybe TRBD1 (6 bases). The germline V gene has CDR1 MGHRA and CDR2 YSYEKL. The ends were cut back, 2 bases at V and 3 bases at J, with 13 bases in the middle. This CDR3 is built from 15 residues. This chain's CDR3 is CASSQRGGLDTEAFF. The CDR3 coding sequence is TGCGCCAGCAGCCAAAGGGGGGGCTTGGACACTGAAGCTTTCTTT.

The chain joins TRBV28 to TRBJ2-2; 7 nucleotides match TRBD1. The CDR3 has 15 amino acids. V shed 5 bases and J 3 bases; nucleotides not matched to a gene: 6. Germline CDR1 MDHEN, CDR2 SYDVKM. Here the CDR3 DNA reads TGTGCCAGCAGTCTAACAGGGGTCGACACCGGGGAGCTGTTTTTT. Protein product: CASSLTGVDTGELFF.

In nucleotides, the CDR3 is TGTGCCATCAGTGAGTCTAGGACTAGCGGGTTGCCCGAATCCTACGAGCAGTACTTC. It yields the protein CAISESRTSGLPESYEQYF. The gene calls are TRBV10-3 and TRBJ2-7; 11 nucleotides align to TRBD2. J was trimmed by 1 base and V by 0 bases; bases with no gene match: 11. The CDR3 is 19 amino acids. Germline CDR1 and CDR2: ENHRY and SYGVKD.

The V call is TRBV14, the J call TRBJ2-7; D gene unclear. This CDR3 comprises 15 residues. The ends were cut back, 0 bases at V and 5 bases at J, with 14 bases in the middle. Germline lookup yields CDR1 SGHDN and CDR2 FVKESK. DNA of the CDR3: TGTGCCAGCAGCCAAGAGGGCATCGGCATGGACGAGCAGTACTTC. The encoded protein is CASSQEGIGMDEQYF.

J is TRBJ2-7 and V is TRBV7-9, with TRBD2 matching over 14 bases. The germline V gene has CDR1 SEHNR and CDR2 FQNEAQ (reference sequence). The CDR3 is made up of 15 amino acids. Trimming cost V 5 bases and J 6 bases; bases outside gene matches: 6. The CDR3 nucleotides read TGTGCCAGCAGCCCCGGGACTAGCGGGAGAAGCGAGCAGTACTTC. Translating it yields CASSPGTSGRSEQYF.

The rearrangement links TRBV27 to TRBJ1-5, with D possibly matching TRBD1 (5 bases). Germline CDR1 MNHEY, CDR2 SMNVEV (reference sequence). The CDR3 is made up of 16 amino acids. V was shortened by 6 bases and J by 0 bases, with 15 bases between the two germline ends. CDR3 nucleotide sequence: TGTGCCAGCAGACAAAGCGGGGGAAATAGCAATCAGCCCCAGCATTTT. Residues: CASRQSGGNSNQPQHF.

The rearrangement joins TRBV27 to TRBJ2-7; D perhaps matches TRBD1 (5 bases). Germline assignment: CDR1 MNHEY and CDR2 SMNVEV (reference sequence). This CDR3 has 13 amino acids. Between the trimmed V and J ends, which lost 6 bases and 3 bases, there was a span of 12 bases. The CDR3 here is CASRQGIYYEQYF. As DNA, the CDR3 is TGTGCCAGCAGGCAGGGAATTTACTACGAGCAGTACTTC.

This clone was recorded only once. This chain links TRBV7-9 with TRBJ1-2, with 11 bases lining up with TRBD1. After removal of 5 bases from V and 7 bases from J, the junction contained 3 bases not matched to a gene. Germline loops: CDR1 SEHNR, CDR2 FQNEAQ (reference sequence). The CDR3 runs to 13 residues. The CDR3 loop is CASSHGQGAGYTF. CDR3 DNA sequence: TGTGCCAGCAGCCACGGACAGGGGGCTGGCTACACCTTC.

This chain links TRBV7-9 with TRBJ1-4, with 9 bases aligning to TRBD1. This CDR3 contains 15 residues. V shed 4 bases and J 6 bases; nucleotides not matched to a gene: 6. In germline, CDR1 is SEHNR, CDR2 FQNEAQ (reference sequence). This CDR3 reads CASSSTGGWDEKLFF. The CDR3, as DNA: TGTGCCAGCAGCTCAACAGGGGGCTGGGATGAAAAACTGTTTTTT.

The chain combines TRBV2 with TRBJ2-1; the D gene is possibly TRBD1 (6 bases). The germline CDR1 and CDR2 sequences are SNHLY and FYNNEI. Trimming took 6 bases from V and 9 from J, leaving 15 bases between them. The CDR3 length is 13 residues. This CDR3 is CASRVGQSTEQFF. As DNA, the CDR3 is TGTGCCAGCAGAGTAGGACAGTCGACTGAGCAGTTCTTC.

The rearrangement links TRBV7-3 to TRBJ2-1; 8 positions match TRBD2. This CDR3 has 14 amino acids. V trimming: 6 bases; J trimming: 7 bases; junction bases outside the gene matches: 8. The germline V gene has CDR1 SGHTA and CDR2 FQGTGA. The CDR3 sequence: CASSSSGRDNEQFF. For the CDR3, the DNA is TGTGCCAGCAGTTCCAGCGGGAGAGATAATGAGCAGTTCTTC.

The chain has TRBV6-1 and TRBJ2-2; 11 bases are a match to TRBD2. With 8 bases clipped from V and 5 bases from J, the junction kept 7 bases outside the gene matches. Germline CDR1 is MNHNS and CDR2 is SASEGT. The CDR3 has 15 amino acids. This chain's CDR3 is CASLSGREGTGELFF. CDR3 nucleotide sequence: TGTGCCAGCCTTAGCGGGAGGGAGGGAACCGGGGAGCTGTTTTTT.

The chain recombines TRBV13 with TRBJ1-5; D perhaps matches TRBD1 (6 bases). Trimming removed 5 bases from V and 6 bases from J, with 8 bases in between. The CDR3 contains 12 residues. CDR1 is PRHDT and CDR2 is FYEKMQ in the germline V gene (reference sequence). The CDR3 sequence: CASSPRGQPQHF. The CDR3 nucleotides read TGTGCCAGCAGCCCCAGGGGTCAGCCCCAGCATTTT.

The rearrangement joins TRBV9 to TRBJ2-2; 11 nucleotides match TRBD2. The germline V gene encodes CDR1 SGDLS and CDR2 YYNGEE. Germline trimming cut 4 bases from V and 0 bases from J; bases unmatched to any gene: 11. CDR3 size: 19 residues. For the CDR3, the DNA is TGTGCCAGCAGCATAAGCCGACTAGCGGGGAGTTCGAACACCGGGGAGCTGTTTTTT. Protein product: CASSISRLAGSSNTGELFF.

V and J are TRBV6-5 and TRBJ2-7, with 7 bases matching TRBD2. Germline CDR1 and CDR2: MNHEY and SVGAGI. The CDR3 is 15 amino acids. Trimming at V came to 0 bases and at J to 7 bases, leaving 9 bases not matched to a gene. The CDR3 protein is CASSYSVGQREEQYF. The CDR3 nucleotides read TGTGCCAGCAGTTACTCGGTAGGGCAGCGGGAAGAGCAGTACTTC.

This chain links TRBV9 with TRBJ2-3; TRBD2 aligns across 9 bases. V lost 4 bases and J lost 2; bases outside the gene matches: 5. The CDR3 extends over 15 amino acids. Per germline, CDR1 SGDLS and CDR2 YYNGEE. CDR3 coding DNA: TGTGCCAGCAGCCTTAGCGGGAGCTCCACAGATACGCAGTATTTT. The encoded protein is CASSLSGSSTDTQYF.

The DNA for the CDR3 is TGTGCCAGCAGCTTAGAGGGACAGGGGGAGCGCGAGCAGTACTTC. It codes for CASSLEGQGEREQYF. The chain has TRBV7-2 and TRBJ2-7, with 11 bases matching TRBD1. The CDR3 loop spans 15 amino acids. Per the germline V gene, CDR1 is SGHTA and CDR2 is FQGNSA. Trimming took 1 base from V and 6 from J; bases not matched to a gene: 5.

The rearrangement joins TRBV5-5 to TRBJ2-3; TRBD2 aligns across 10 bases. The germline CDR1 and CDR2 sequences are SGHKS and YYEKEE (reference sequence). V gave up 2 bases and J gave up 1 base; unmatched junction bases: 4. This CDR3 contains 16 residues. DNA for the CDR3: TGTGCCAGCAGCTTCGGGCTAGCGGGGGGCACAGATACGCAGTATTTT. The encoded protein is CASSFGLAGGTDTQYF.

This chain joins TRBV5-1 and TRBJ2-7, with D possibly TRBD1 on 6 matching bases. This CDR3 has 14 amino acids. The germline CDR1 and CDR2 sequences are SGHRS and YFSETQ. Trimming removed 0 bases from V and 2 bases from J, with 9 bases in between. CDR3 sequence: CASSLVQGTYEQYF. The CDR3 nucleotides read TGCGCCAGCAGCTTGGTACAGGGAACCTACGAGCAGTACTTC.

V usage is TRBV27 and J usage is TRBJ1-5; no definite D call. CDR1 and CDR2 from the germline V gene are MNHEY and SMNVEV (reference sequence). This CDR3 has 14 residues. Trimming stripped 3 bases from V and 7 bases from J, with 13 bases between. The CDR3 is CASSFSGGRQPQHF. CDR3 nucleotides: TGTGCCAGCAGTTTCTCGGGAGGCCGGCAGCCCCAGCATTTT.

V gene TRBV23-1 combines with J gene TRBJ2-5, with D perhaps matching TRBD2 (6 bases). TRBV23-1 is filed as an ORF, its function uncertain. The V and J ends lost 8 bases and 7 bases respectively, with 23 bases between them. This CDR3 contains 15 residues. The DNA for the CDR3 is TGCGCCAGCGTATGTCGACTCCCCCCGGAGGGGACCCAGTACTTC. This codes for CASVCRLPPEGTQYF.

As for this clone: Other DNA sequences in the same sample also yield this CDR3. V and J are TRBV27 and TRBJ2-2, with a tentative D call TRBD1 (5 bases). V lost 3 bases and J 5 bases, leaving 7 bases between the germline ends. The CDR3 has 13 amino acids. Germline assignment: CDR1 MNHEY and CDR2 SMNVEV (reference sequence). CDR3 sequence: CASSFSGTGELFF. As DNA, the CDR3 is TGTGCCAGCAGTTTTTCAGGGACCGGGGAGCTGTTTTTT.